This T cell receptor (beta chain) was recovered during a study of T cell responses to AZD1222 COVID-19 vaccine. Data came from immunoSEQ multiplex PCR; TCRdb stores just in-frame clones and leaves some out. This sample carries under 150,000 clones, 70% to 90% of them seen once, and the ten largest clones take roughly 8.7%. This CDR3 has 14 amino acids. The germline V gene has CDR1 LGHNA and CDR2 YNFKEQ. V was pared by 2 bases and J by 5 bases, with 3 bases of the junction left unmatched. The V call is TRBV4-2, the J call TRBJ2-1; the match to TRBD1 covers 7 bases. Here the sequenced sample was peripheral blood, taken 28 days after the second dose of the MenACWY control vaccine. The receptor was isolated from an adult who received the MenACWY meningococcal vaccine as a control. CDR3 amino acids: CASSQRQGNNEQFF. The CDR3 DNA reads as TGTGCCAGCAGCCAACGACAGGGAAACAATGAGCAGTTCTTC.